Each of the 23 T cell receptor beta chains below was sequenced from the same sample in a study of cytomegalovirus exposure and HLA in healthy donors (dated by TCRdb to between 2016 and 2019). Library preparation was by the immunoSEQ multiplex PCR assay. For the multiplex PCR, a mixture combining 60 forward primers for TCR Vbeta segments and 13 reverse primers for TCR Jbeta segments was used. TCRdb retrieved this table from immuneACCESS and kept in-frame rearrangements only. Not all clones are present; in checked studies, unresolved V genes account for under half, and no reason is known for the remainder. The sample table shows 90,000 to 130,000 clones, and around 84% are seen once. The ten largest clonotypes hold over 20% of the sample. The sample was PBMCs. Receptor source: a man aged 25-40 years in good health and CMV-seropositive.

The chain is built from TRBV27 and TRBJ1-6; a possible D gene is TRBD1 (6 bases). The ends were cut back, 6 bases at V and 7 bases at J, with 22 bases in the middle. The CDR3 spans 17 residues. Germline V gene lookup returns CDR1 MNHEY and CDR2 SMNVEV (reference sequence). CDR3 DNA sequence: TGTGCCAGCAGCCCAATCGGTCGGGGACACCACAATTCACCCCTCCACTTT. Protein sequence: CASSPIGRGHHNSPLHF.

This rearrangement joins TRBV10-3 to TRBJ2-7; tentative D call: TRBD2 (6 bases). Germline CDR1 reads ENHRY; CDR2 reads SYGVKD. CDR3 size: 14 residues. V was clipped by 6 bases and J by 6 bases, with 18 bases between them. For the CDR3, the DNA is TGTGCCATCAGACAACTAGCAGAGAGAACCGAGCAGTACTTC. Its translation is CAIRQLAERTEQYF.

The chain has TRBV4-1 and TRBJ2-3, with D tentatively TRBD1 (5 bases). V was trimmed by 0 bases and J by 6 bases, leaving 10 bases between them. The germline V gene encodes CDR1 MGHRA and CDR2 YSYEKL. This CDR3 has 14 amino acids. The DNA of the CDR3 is TGCGCCAGCAGCCAAGAGGGGCAGATGGATACGCAGTATTTT. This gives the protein CASSQEGQMDTQYF.

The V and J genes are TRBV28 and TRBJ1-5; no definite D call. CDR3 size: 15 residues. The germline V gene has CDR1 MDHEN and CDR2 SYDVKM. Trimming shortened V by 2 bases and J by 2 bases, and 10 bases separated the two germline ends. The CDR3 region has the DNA TGTGCCAGCAGTTTAAGTGGCATCGGCAATCAGCCCCAGCATTTT. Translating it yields CASSLSGIGNQPQHF.

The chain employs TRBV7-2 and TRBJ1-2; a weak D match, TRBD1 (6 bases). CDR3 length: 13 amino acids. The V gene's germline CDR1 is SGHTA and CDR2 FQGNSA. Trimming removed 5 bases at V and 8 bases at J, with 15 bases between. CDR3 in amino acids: CASSQNTGSGYTF. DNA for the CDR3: TGTGCCAGCAGCCAAAATACAGGGAGCGGCTACACCTTC.

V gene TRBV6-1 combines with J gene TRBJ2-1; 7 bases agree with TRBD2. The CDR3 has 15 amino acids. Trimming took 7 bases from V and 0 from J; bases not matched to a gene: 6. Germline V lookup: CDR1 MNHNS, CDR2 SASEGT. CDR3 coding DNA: TGTGCCAGCACCTCACTAGCGTCCTCCTACAATGAGCAGTTCTTC. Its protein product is CASTSLASSYNEQFF.

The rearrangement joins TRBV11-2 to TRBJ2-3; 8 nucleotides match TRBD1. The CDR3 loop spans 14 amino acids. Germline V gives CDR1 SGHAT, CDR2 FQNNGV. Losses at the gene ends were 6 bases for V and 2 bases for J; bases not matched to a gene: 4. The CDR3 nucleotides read TGTGCCAGCAGATCGACAGGGGCCACAGATACGCAGTATTTT. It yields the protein CASRSTGATDTQYF.

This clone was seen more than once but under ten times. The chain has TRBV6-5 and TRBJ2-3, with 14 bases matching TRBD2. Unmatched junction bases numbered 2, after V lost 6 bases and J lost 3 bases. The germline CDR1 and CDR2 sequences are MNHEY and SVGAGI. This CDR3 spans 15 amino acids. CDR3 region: CASSRLAGGTDTQYF. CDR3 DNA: TGTGCCAGCAGCCGACTAGCGGGGGGGACAGATACGCAGTATTTT.

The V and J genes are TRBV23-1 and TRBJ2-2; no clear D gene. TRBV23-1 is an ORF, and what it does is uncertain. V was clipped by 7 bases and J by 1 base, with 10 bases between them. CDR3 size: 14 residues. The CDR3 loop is CASNCRRNTGELFF. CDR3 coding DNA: TGCGCCAGCAACTGCCGTCGGAACACCGGGGAGCTGTTTTTT.

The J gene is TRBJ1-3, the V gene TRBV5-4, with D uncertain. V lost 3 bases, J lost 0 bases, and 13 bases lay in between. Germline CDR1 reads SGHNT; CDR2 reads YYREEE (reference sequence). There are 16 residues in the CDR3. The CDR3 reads CASSSMGGGSGNTIYF. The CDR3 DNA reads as TGTGCCAGCAGCTCCATGGGTGGAGGCTCTGGAAACACCATATATTTT.

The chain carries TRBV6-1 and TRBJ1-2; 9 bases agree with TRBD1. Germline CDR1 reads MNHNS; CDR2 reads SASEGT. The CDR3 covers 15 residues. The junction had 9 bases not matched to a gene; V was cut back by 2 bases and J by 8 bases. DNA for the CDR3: TGTGCCAGCAGTGAATACGAACAGGGGGCTCTGGGCTACACCTTC. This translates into CASSEYEQGALGYTF.

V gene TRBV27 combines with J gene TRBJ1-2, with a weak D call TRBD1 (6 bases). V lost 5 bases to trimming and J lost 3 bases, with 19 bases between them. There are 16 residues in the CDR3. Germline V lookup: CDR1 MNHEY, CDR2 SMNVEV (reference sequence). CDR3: CASSRTSLQGYYGYTF. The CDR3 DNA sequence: TGTGCCAGCAGTCGAACCTCCCTACAGGGATACTATGGCTACACCTTC.

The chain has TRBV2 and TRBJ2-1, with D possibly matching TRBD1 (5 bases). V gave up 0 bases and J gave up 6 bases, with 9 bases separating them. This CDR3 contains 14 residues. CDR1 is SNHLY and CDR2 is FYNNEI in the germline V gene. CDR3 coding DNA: TGTGCCAGCAGTGAAGCTCGGACATCCAATGAGCAGTTCTTC. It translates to CASSEARTSNEQFF.

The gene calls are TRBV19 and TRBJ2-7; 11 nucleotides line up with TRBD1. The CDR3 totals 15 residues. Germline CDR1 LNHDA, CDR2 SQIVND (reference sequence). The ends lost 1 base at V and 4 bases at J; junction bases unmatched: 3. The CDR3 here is CASSIGTGGTYEQYV. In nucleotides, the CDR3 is TGTGCCAGTAGTATAGGGACAGGGGGCACTTACGAGCAGTACGTC.

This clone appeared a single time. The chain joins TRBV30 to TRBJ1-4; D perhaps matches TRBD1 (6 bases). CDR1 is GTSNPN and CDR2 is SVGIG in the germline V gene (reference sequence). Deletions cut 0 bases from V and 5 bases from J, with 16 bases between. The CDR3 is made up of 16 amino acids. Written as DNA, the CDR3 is TGTGCCTGGAGTGTAGGGGTCCGCAGGGGAAATGAAAAACTGTTTTTT. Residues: CAWSVGVRRGNEKLFF. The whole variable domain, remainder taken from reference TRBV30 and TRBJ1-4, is SQTIHQWPATLVQPVGSPLSLECTVEGTSNPNLYWYRQAAGRGLQLLFYSVGIGQISSEVPQNLSASRPQDRQFILSSKKLLLSDSGFYLCAWSVGVRRGNEKLFFGSGTQLSVL.

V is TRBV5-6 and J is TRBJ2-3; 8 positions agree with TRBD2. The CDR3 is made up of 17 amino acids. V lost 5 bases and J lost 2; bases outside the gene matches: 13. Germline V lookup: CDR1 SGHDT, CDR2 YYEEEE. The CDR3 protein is CASRGGLGSGVTDTQYF. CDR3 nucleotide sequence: TGTGCCAGCAGAGGGGGATTAGGTAGCGGGGTCACAGATACGCAGTATTTT.

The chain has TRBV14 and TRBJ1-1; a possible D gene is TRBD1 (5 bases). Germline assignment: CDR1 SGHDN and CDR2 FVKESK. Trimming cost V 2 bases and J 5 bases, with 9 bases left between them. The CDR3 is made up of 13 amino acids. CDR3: CASSQWGDTEAFF. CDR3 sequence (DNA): TGTGCCAGCAGCCAATGGGGGGATACTGAAGCTTTCTTT.

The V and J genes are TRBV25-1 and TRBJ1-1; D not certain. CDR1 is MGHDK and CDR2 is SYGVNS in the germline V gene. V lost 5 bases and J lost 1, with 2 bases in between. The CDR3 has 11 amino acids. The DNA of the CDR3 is TGTGCCAGCAGTCGGAACACTGAAGCTTTCTTT. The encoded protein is CASSRNTEAFF.

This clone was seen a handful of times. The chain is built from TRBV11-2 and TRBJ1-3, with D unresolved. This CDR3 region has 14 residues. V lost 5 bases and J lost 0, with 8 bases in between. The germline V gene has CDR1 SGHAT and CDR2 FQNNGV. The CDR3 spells CASSEQSSGNTIYF. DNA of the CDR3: TGTGCCAGCAGCGAACAAAGCTCTGGAAACACCATATATTTT.

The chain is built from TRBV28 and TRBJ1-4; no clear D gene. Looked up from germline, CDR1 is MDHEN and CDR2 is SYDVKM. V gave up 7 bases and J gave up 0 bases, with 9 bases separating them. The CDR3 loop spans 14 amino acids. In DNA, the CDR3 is TGTGCCAGCACCTCCGGGGCAACTAATGAAAAACTGTTTTTT. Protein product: CASTSGATNEKLFF.

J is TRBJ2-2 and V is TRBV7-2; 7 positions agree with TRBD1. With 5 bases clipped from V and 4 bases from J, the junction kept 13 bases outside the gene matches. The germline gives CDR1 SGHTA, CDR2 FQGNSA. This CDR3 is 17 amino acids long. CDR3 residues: CASSQSRQGRITGELFF. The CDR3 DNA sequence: TGTGCCAGCAGCCAATCGCGACAGGGACGGATCACCGGGGAGCTGTTTTTT.

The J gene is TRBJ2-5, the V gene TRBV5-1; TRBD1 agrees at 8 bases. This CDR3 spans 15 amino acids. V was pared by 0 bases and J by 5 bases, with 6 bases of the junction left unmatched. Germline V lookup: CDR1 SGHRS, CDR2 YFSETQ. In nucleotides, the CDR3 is TGCGCCAGCAGCTTGGCGACAGGGGCAGGGGAGACCCAGTACTTC. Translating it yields CASSLATGAGETQYF.

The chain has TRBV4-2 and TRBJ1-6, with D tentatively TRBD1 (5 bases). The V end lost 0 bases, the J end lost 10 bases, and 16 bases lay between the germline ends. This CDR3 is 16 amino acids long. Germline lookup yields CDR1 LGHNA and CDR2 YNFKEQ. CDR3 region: CASSQDARGSWSPLHF. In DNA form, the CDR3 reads TGTGCCAGCAGCCAAGATGCCCGGGGGTCGTGGTCACCCCTCCACTTT.